Presented here are 15 T cell receptor beta chains from one specimen sequenced in a study of T cells in Graves' hyperthyroidism and ophthalmopathy. Amplified regions were TCR beta CDR3 sequences from RNA transcripts. The HTBI primer set was used in a first-round RT-PCR of the TCR CDR3. One entry per CDR3 protein results from TCRdb running MiXCR on the multiplex PCR reads. Among hundreds of thousands of distinct CDR3 sequences listed, more than 12% were seen once. Sequenced input: blood. The receptors were gathered from a man between 45 and 60 years old with Graves' ophthalmopathy.

This clonotype was seen only a few times. The chain uses TRBV24-1 and TRBJ2-2; D is perhaps TRBD2 (6 bases). CDR3 length: 18 amino acids. Looked up from germline, CDR1 is KGHDR and CDR2 is SFDVKD. Trimming stripped 4 bases from V and 0 bases from J, with 17 bases between. CDR3 region: CATSEPAHSGANTGELFF. In DNA, the CDR3 is TGTGCCACCAGTGAACCGGCCCATAGCGGTGCGAACACCGGGGAGCTGTTTTTT.

Many counts were recorded for this clonotype. V gene TRBV18 combines with J gene TRBJ1-5; maybe TRBD1 (6 bases). CDR3 length: 17 amino acids. Per germline, CDR1 KGHSH and CDR2 LQKENI. V dropped 3 bases and J dropped 9 bases, with 24 bases sitting between them. The CDR3 sequence is CASSPTHTGTGQGPQHF. The DNA for the CDR3 is TGTGCCAGCTCACCGACTCACACAGGGACCGGACAAGGGCCCCAGCATTTT. The full variable domain, rest sourced from reference TRBV18 and TRBJ1-5, is NAGVMQNPRHLVRRRGQEARLRCSPMKGHSHVYWYRQLPEEGLKFMVYLQKENIIDESGMPKERFSAEFPKEGPSILRIQQVVRGDSAAYFCASSPTHTGTGQGPQHFGDGTRLSIL.

This clonotype has just a few counts. The chain is built from TRBV12-5 and TRBJ2-7; no reliable D call. CDR3 size: 16 residues. CDR1 and CDR2 (germline): LGHNT, FRNRAP. Trimming removed 6 bases at V and 4 bases at J, with 22 bases between. The CDR3 here is CASGMDGLGYKYEQYF. In DNA form, the CDR3 reads TGTGCTAGTGGCATGGACGGATTAGGGTATAAGTACGAGCAGTACTTC.

CDR3 sequence (DNA): TGTGCCAGCAGCTTATTAGAAACCGGCAATGAGCAGTTCTTC. As protein: CASSLLETGNEQFF. The rearrangement links TRBV7-9 to TRBJ2-1, with unresolved D. Germline CDR1 SEHNR, CDR2 FQNEAQ (reference sequence). The CDR3 has 14 residues. V gave up 2 bases and J gave up 6 bases, with 11 bases separating them.

The chain recombines TRBV29-1 with TRBJ2-2; 7 bases are a match to TRBD1. J was trimmed by 5 bases and V by 3 bases; bases with no gene match: 12. Germline CDR1 SQVTM, CDR2 ANQGSEA. The CDR3 covers 16 residues. CDR3 loop: CSVDPWTGISTGELFF. The CDR3 bases are TGCAGCGTTGACCCCTGGACAGGAATAAGTACCGGGGAGCTGTTTTTT.

This clonotype was counted many times. The chain is built from TRBV7-9 and TRBJ2-1, with D maybe TRBD2 (5 bases). This CDR3 is built from 15 residues. Germline CDR1 and CDR2: SEHNR and FQNEAQ (reference sequence). V dropped 4 bases and J dropped 0 bases, with 10 bases sitting between them. In DNA, the CDR3 is TGTGCCAGCAGCTCGCGGGTAATCTCCTACAATGAGCAGTTCTTC. This sequence encodes CASSSRVISYNEQFF.

This chain joins TRBV15 and TRBJ2-7; TRBD2 agrees at 11 bases. The trim removed 0 bases at V and 2 bases at J, leaving 9 bases unmatched. From germline, CDR1 is LNHNV and CDR2 YYDKDF (reference sequence). This CDR3 region has 18 residues. CDR3 residues: CATSRDPPGLAGAYEQYF. CDR3 DNA: TGTGCCACCAGCAGAGATCCTCCCGGACTAGCGGGCGCCTACGAGCAGTACTTC.

This clonotype has a handful of counts. This rearrangement joins TRBV4-1 to TRBJ2-1; TRBD2 matches at 8 bases. CDR1 is MGHRA and CDR2 is YSYEKL in the germline V gene. CDR3 length equals 16 residues. Trimming cost V 8 bases and J 10 bases; bases outside gene matches: 19. CDR3 coding DNA: TGCGCCAGCCTACCGTCACCGGGACTAGGGACTTTCGAGCAGTTCTTC. Protein sequence: CASLPSPGLGTFEQFF.

This clonotype was observed many times. The rearrangement links TRBV27 to TRBJ1-6; perhaps TRBD1 as D (6 bases). CDR3 length: 19 amino acids. Trimming took 3 bases from V and 8 from J, leaving 26 bases between them. Germline CDR1 is MNHEY and CDR2 is SMNVEV (reference sequence). Here the CDR3 reads CASSLTGRLSHAGDSPLHF. In DNA form, the CDR3 reads TGTGCCAGCAGTTTGACAGGCAGGCTCTCCCACGCCGGGGATTCACCCCTCCACTTT.

The V gene is TRBV7-3, the J gene TRBJ2-4; 11 nucleotides align to TRBD1. The CDR3 is 18 amino acids. Germline V gene lookup returns CDR1 SGHTA and CDR2 FQGTGA. Trimming took 2 bases from V and 3 from J; bases not matched to a gene: 9. CDR3 coding DNA: TGTGCCAGCAGCTTAGGAGGACAGGGGGCATTGGGCAAAAACATTCAGTACTTC. Translation: CASSLGGQGALGKNIQYF. Full variable domain (remainder filled in from reference TRBV7-3 and TRBJ2-4): GAGVSQTPSNKVTEKGKYVELRCDPISGHTALYWYRQSLGQGPEFLIYFQGTGAADDSGLPNDRFFAVRPEGSVSTLKIQRTERGDSAVYLCASSLGGQGALGKNIQYFGAGTRLSVL.

This clonotype occurred many times. The CDR3 region has the DNA TGTGCCAGCAGCTTCTCAGGGAACACCGGGGAGCTGTTTTTT. Translated, it gives CASSFSGNTGELFF. J is TRBJ2-2 and V is TRBV11-3; no firm D call. The CDR3 has 14 amino acids. The V end was cut by 3 bases, the J end by 1 base, with 6 bases between. Germline V gene data show CDR1 as SGHNT and CDR2 as YENEEA.

The genes are TRBV20-1 and TRBJ2-7; TRBD1 agrees at 7 bases. Germline values: CDR1 DFQATT, CDR2 SNEGSKA (reference sequence). CDR3 size: 15 residues. Trimming cost V 0 bases and J 0 bases; bases outside gene matches: 5. The CDR3 loop reads CSARDRDRVSYEQYF. The CDR3 DNA reads TGCAGTGCTAGAGATAGAGACAGGGTCTCCTACGAGCAGTACTTC.

The table lists this clonotype with many counts. This chain connects TRBV11-2 to TRBJ2-1; D gene unclear. Germline values: CDR1 SGHAT, CDR2 FQNNGV. This CDR3 region has 15 residues. The V and J ends lost 1 base and 5 bases respectively, with 12 bases between them. CDR3 protein: CASSLGRRRDNEQFF. In DNA form, the CDR3 reads TGTGCCAGCAGCTTAGGCCGCCGACGAGACAATGAGCAGTTCTTC.

This clonotype appeared a few times. The chain recombines TRBV4-1 with TRBJ2-7; 9 positions agree with TRBD1. V was clipped by 4 bases and J by 1 base; unmatched bases: 14. Per germline, CDR1 MGHRA and CDR2 YSYEKL. The CDR3 has 18 residues. The CDR3 sequence: CASSRGQGWLSESYEQYF. The CDR3, as DNA: TGCGCCAGCAGCCGAGGACAGGGGTGGCTTTCGGAGTCCTACGAGCAGTACTTC.

Ten or more counts support this clonotype. This chain links TRBV20-1 with TRBJ1-5; D uncertain. This CDR3 is 16 amino acids long. Germline V CDR1 and CDR2: DFQATT, SNEGSKA (reference sequence). The germline V and J ends were trimmed by 1 base and 0 bases, with 13 bases remaining between them. This chain's CDR3 is CSARGSETVSNQPQHF. CDR3 DNA: TGCAGTGCTAGAGGAAGCGAGACGGTTAGCAATCAGCCCCAGCATTTT.